The sequence of this T cell receptor (beta chain) was determined in a study of immune characterization of retroperitoneal liposarcoma. TCRdb reanalysed the PCR reads using MiXCR and keeps one entry per CDR3 protein. There are roughly 9,800 distinct CDR3 sequences in the sample; around 37% occur only once, and around 10% lies in the top ten. The V end was cut by 3 bases, the J end by 0 bases, with 14 bases between. CDR1 MDHEN and CDR2 SYDVKM come from the germline V gene. The length of the CDR3 is 16 residues. The J gene is TRBJ2-5, the V gene TRBV28; D is uncertain. Specimen: tumor tissue. This clonotype was obtained from a female donor with retroperitoneal liposarcoma. The CDR3 reads CASSFQWQPNQETQYF. CDR3 in DNA: TGTGCCAGCAGTTTTCAATGGCAGCCTAACCAAGAGACCCAGTACTTC.